These 19 T cell receptor beta chains came from one sample sequenced in a study of OX40 agonist ivuxolimab in advanced cancers. Data came from immunoSEQ multiplex PCR; TCRdb stores just in-frame clones and leaves some out. The table includes approximately 90,000 clones, about 89% detected once. Source: CD4+ or CD8+ T cells sorted from blood, taken in a trial of the OX40 agonist ivuxolimab. The origin of the receptors is an adult with an advanced solid tumor such as melanoma, head and neck, liver or kidney cancer.

V usage is TRBV4-1 and J usage is TRBJ2-7, with D possibly matching TRBD1 (5 bases). The CDR3 loop spans 17 amino acids. Germline CDR1 reads MGHRA; CDR2 reads YSYEKL. The V and J ends lost 1 base and 1 base respectively, with 17 bases between them. CDR3 loop: CASSQALQDLLSYEQYF. DNA for the CDR3: TGCGCCAGCAGCCAAGCCTTACAGGACCTTCTTTCCTACGAGCAGTACTTC.

V and J are TRBV27 and TRBJ2-1; 9 bases fit TRBD2. J gave up 4 bases and V 1 base, and 11 bases lay outside the gene matches. The germline V gene has CDR1 MNHEY and CDR2 SMNVEV (reference sequence). This CDR3 has 18 residues. The CDR3 spells CASSLFAGASGRYNEQFF. For the CDR3, the DNA is TGTGCCAGCAGTTTATTTGCGGGAGCGAGCGGGAGGTACAATGAGCAGTTCTTC.

This clone has only one observation. The rearrangement joins TRBV5-1 to TRBJ2-2; tentatively, D is TRBD2 (5 bases). The CDR3 sequence is 16 residues long. In germline, CDR1 is SGHRS, CDR2 YFSETQ. V lost 1 base, J lost 3 bases, and 13 bases lay in between. CDR3 in DNA: TGCGCCAGCAGCTTGCTGCGGGCAGGAGACACCGGGGAGCTGTTTTTT. Translation: CASSLLRAGDTGELFF. Full variable domain (remainder filled in from reference TRBV5-1 and TRBJ2-2): KAGVTQTPRYLIKTRGQQVTLSCSPISGHRSVSWYQQTPGQGLQFLFEYFSETQRNKGNFPGRFSGRQFSNSRSEMNVSTLELGDSALYLCASSLLRAGDTGELFFGEGSRLTVL.

The chain is built from TRBV9 and TRBJ1-4, with 8 bases identical to TRBD1. J gave up 0 bases and V 3 bases, and 10 bases lay outside the gene matches. In germline, CDR1 is SGDLS, CDR2 YYNGEE. This CDR3 has 18 amino acids. The CDR3 DNA is TGTGCCAGCAGCGCCCCCCAGGGGGCCCCCTCAACTAATGAAAAACTGTTTTTT. Amino acids: CASSAPQGAPSTNEKLFF.

This rearrangement joins TRBV28 to TRBJ2-7; D is uncertain. The ends were cut back, 6 bases at V and 5 bases at J, with 8 bases in the middle. The CDR3 totals 11 residues. Per the germline V gene, CDR1 is MDHEN and CDR2 is SYDVKM. CDR3 amino acids: CASSSTDEQYF. In nucleotides, the CDR3 is TGTGCCAGCAGCAGTACGGACGAGCAGTACTTC.

A note on this clone: Other DNA sequences from this sample encode an identical CDR3 as well. The CDR3 coding sequence is TGTGCCAGCAGCCTAGACAGTTATCAGCCCCAGCATTTT. Its translation is CASSLDSYQPQHF. The rearrangement links TRBV7-9 to TRBJ1-5; maybe TRBD1 (5 bases). The germline gives CDR1 SEHNR, CDR2 FQNEAQ (reference sequence). There are 13 residues in the CDR3. V gave up 5 bases and J gave up 5 bases, with 10 bases separating them.

This rearrangement joins TRBV19 to TRBJ2-2, with D unclear. Trimming stripped 6 bases from V and 0 bases from J, with 8 bases between. The CDR3 spans 14 residues. CDR1 is LNHDA and CDR2 is SQIVND in the germline V gene (reference sequence). The chain's CDR3 is CASRDGANTGELFF. DNA for the CDR3: TGTGCCAGTAGGGACGGCGCGAACACCGGGGAGCTGTTTTTT. Full variable domain (rest looked up from reference TRBV19 and TRBJ2-2): DGGITQSPKYLFRKEGQNVTLSCEQNLNHDAMYWYRQDPGQGLRLIYYSQIVNDFQKGDIAEGYSVSREKKESFPLTVTSAQKNPTAFYLCASRDGANTGELFFGEGSRLTVL.

This CDR3 is CASSISGEPYNEQFF. The CDR3 coding sequence is TGCGCCAGCAGCATAAGTGGGGAGCCCTACAATGAGCAGTTCTTC. The chain joins TRBV5-1 to TRBJ2-1; TRBD2 might be the D (5 bases). The CDR3 loop spans 15 amino acids. Germline-derived CDR1 and CDR2 are SGHRS and YFSETQ. V was shortened by 4 bases and J by 2 bases, with 13 bases between the two germline ends.

The rearrangement joins TRBV7-9 to TRBJ1-2; TRBD1 might be the D (5 bases). With 2 bases removed from V and 4 bases from J, the gap between germline ends came to 14 bases. The CDR3 consists of 15 residues. Germline values: CDR1 SEHNR, CDR2 FQNEAQ (reference sequence). CDR3 residues: CASSLWDSVGYGYTF. The CDR3 coding sequence is TGTGCCAGCAGCTTATGGGACTCCGTCGGCTATGGCTACACCTTC.

In DNA, the CDR3 is TGTGCCAGCAGTCAGACCTTATCACCCCTCCACTTT. Amino acid sequence: CASSQTLSPLHF. This rearrangement joins TRBV27 to TRBJ1-6; D not resolved. The CDR3 sequence is 12 residues long. Germline assignment: CDR1 MNHEY and CDR2 SMNVEV (reference sequence). Trimming left V 5 bases short and J 10 bases short, with 9 bases between.

V and J are TRBV9 and TRBJ2-3; D perhaps matches TRBD2 (5 bases). This CDR3 is 16 amino acids long. Per the germline V gene, CDR1 is SGDLS and CDR2 is YYNGEE. Trimming took off 0 bases at V and 4 bases at J, with 15 bases between the two ends. CDR3 nucleotide sequence: TGTGCCAGCAGCGTAGGGCTAGCCGGAGTTTCAGATACGCAGTATTTT. It encodes CASSVGLAGVSDTQYF.

The chain is built from TRBV7-3 and TRBJ2-1; 14 bases align to TRBD2. Germline lookup yields CDR1 SGHTA and CDR2 FQGTGA. V lost 5 bases, J lost 5 bases, and 5 bases stayed unmatched. The CDR3 covers 16 residues. This chain's CDR3 is CASSAPGLAGDNEQFF. CDR3 DNA: TGTGCCAGCAGCGCTCCGGGACTAGCGGGAGACAATGAGCAGTTCTTC. The whole variable domain, remainder taken from reference TRBV7-3 and TRBJ2-1, is GAGVSQTPSNKVTEKGKYVELRCDPISGHTALYWYRQSLGQGPEFLIYFQGTGAADDSGLPNDRFFAVRPEGSVSTLKIQRTERGDSAVYLCASSAPGLAGDNEQFFGPGTRLTVL.

The V gene is TRBV30, the J gene TRBJ2-7, with D tentatively TRBD2 (5 bases). The V end lost 2 bases, the J end lost 5 bases, and 19 bases lay between the germline ends. The CDR3 length is 15 residues. Germline CDR1 and CDR2: GTSNPN and SVGIG (reference sequence). The CDR3 coding sequence is TGTGCCTGGAGTACCTCGGAGGTTTCTCTACACGAGCAGTACTTC. Translating it yields CAWSTSEVSLHEQYF.

The chain links TRBV9 to TRBJ2-7; D is unresolved. The CDR3 loop spans 14 amino acids. The germline V and J ends were trimmed by 3 bases and 5 bases, with 15 bases remaining between them. From germline, CDR1 is SGDLS and CDR2 YYNGEE. The CDR3: CASSAQWVSHEQYF. As DNA, the CDR3 is TGTGCCAGCAGCGCTCAGTGGGTGTCCCACGAGCAGTACTTC. Complete variable domain (other parts from reference TRBV9 and TRBJ2-7): DSGVTQTPKHLITATGQRVTLRCSPRSGDLSVYWYQQSLDQGLQFLIQYYNGEERAKGNILERFSAQQFPDLHSELNLSSLELGDSALYFCASSAQWVSHEQYFGPGTRLTVT.

The sample holds a few counts of this clone. The V and J genes are TRBV7-3 and TRBJ2-1; the D is unclear. V lost 0 bases to trimming and J lost 10 bases, with 10 bases between them. There are 13 residues in the CDR3. Per germline, CDR1 SGHTA and CDR2 FQGTGA. The DNA for the CDR3 is TGTGCCAGCAGCTTAACCAACGGAAGAGAGCAGTTCTTC. It translates to CASSLTNGREQFF.

This clone came up once. The chain employs TRBV9 and TRBJ2-2; TRBD1 agrees at 8 bases. Trimming took 4 bases from V and 5 from J; bases not matched to a gene: 10. The CDR3 loop spans 16 amino acids. The germline gives CDR1 SGDLS, CDR2 YYNGEE. As DNA, the CDR3 is TGTGCCAGCAGCTTCCCTCGACAGGGGAAAACCGGGGAGCTGTTTTTT. This encodes CASSFPRQGKTGELFF.

The chain links TRBV27 to TRBJ2-7; TRBD1 matches 8 bases. This CDR3 is 14 amino acids long. The V and J ends lost 4 bases and 2 bases, in that order; junction bases with no gene match: 4. CDR1 and CDR2 (germline): MNHEY, SMNVEV (reference sequence). CDR3 protein: CASSYRGQAYEQYF. The CDR3, as DNA: TGTGCCAGCAGTTACCGGGGACAGGCCTACGAGCAGTACTTC.

This chain uses TRBV7-9 with TRBJ2-7; 9 bases are a match to TRBD1. V lost 4 bases to trimming and J lost 5 bases; unmatched junction nucleotides: 9. CDR3 size: 15 residues. The germline gives CDR1 SEHNR, CDR2 FQNEAQ (reference sequence). CDR3 DNA sequence: TGTGCCAGCAGCTCATACAGGGGGCGGAGGGACGAGCAGTACTTC. Protein product: CASSSYRGRRDEQYF.

The chain carries TRBV7-9 and TRBJ2-7, with no clear D. Germline CDR1 SEHNR, CDR2 FQNEAQ (reference sequence). The CDR3 is made up of 16 amino acids. Trimming took off 1 base at V and 2 bases at J, with 15 bases between the two ends. As DNA, the CDR3 is TGTGCCAGCAGCTTAGAAGTTGGTAGGTCCACCTACGAGCAGTACTTC. Protein sequence: CASSLEVGRSTYEQYF.